One and the same sample provided the 27 T cell receptor beta chains below, sequenced in a study of blood T cell repertoires in COVID-19. The method was immunoSEQ multiplex PCR; TCRdb's version includes in-frame clones alone and lacks a portion of them. Counted here are fewer than 250,000 clones, 82% occurring once; the ten biggest clones make up approximately 8.1%. Sequencing was done on a sample of peripheral blood. The origin of the receptors is a woman aged 60 to 75 with COVID-19, enrolled during active disease.

The chain has TRBV4-3 and TRBJ2-5; D is perhaps TRBD1 (5 bases). CDR3 length: 15 amino acids. Germline CDR1 is LGHNA and CDR2 is YSLEER. Trimming stripped 0 bases from V and 6 bases from J, with 14 bases between. CDR3 residues: CASSQEISGAKTQYF. For the CDR3, the DNA is TGCGCCAGCAGCCAAGAGATTAGTGGGGCAAAGACCCAGTACTTC.

The V call is TRBV3-1 (or the pseudogene TRBV3-2), the J call TRBJ1-3; the match to TRBD1 covers 9 bases. Germline V CDR1 and CDR2: LGHDT, YNNKEL (reference sequence). With 2 bases clipped from V and 0 bases from J, the junction kept 5 bases outside the gene matches. The length of the CDR3 is 17 residues. The CDR3 is CASSQPGQGLSGNTIYF. The CDR3 DNA follows: TGTGCCAGCAGCCAACCGGGACAGGGACTCTCTGGAAACACCATATATTTT.

J is TRBJ2-1 and V is TRBV4-3; no firm D call. The CDR3 has 13 amino acids. Germline V lookup: CDR1 LGHNA, CDR2 YSLEER. V lost 0 bases to trimming and J lost 5 bases, with 5 bases between them. CDR3 protein: CASSQENNNEQFF. The CDR3 DNA follows: TGCGCCAGCAGCCAAGAAAACAACAATGAGCAGTTCTTC.

V is TRBV21-1 and J is TRBJ2-7; the table's D gene call, TRBD2, was not cross checked with the DNA. TRBV21-1 counts as a pseudogene. This CDR3 is built from 15 residues. CDR3 sequence reads: CASSKSRGEFYEQYV. CDR3 bases: TGTGCCAGCAGCAAGTCGCGGGGGGAATTCTACGAGCAGTACGTC.

The chain recombines TRBV28 with TRBJ1-1; TRBD1 might be the D (6 bases). CDR1 MDHEN and CDR2 SYDVKM come from the germline V gene. Trimming took off 10 bases at V and 4 bases at J, with 19 bases between the two ends. CDR3 length: 14 amino acids. CDR3 protein: CATTGPSLGTEAFF. CDR3 nucleotides: TGTGCCACAACAGGGCCATCACTTGGCACTGAAGCTTTCTTT.

The J gene is TRBJ1-2, the V gene TRBV28; 8 bases agree with TRBD1. The CDR3 has 14 residues. CDR1 MDHEN and CDR2 SYDVKM come from the germline V gene. The J segment lost 1 base and the V segment lost 5 bases, leaving 3 bases of the junction unmatched. The CDR3 nucleotides read TGTGCCAGCAGTACAGGGGGGGATAACTATGGCTACACCTTC. This translates into CASSTGGDNYGYTF.

The chain has TRBV3-1 (or the pseudogene TRBV3-2) and TRBJ2-1; D unresolved. V was pared by 0 bases and J by 4 bases, with 4 bases between. Germline CDR1 is LGHDT and CDR2 is YNNKEL (reference sequence). This CDR3 comprises 13 residues. CDR3 loop: CASSQEQYNEQFF. CDR3 DNA: TGTGCCAGCAGCCAAGAACAGTACAATGAGCAGTTCTTC.

This clone was found a few times. V gene TRBV4-2 combines with J gene TRBJ2-2, with 11 bases that match TRBD2. There are 18 residues in the CDR3. CDR1 is LGHNA, CDR2 YNFKEQ, per germline. V lost 0 bases and J lost 5; bases outside the gene matches: 8. The CDR3 nucleotides are TGTGCCAGCAGCCAAGATCCAGGTAGCGGGGGGGCTACCGGGGAGCTGTTTTTT. It encodes CASSQDPGSGGATGELFF.

In its sample, this clone was seen many times. V usage is TRBV6-4 and J usage is TRBJ1-2, with 8 bases that match TRBD1. This CDR3 is built from 15 residues. The J segment lost 4 bases and the V segment lost 4 bases, leaving 8 bases of the junction unmatched. The germline V gene encodes CDR1 MRHNA and CDR2 SNTAGT. The chain's CDR3 is CASSAEPGGSYGYTF. CDR3 DNA sequence: TGTGCCAGCAGTGCCGAACCAGGGGGCAGCTATGGCTACACCTTC.

Comments on this clone: Other DNA sequences in the sample encode the same CDR3. This sequence joins TRBV3-1 (or the pseudogene TRBV3-2) and TRBJ1-1; maybe TRBD1 (5 bases). V lost 1 base to trimming and J lost 4 bases, with 7 bases between them. This CDR3 contains 13 residues. The germline V gene has CDR1 LGHDT and CDR2 YNNKEL (reference sequence). The CDR3, as DNA: TGTGCCAGCAGCCAAGGCCAGGGCACTGAAGCTTTCTTT. Its protein is CASSQGQGTEAFF.

The rearrangement joins TRBV6-2 or TRBV6-3 to TRBJ2-3; D is undetermined. The CDR3 sequence is 13 residues long. The germline gives CDR1 MNHEY, CDR2 SVGEGT. The ends were cut back, 5 bases at V and 0 bases at J, with 6 bases in the middle. The CDR3 protein is CASSIISTDTQYF. The CDR3 nucleotides read TGTGCCAGCAGTATTATTAGCACAGATACGCAGTATTTT.

The CDR3 protein is CASSFSGGTINKYQETQYF. DNA of the CDR3: TGTGCCAGCAGTTTTAGCGGGGGGACCATTAATAAGTACCAAGAGACCCAGTACTTC. The genes are TRBV6-2 or TRBV6-3 and TRBJ2-5, with 10 bases fitting TRBD2. The CDR3 is 19 residues long. Trimming took 4 bases from V and 0 from J; bases not matched to a gene: 14. Germline V gives CDR1 MNHEY, CDR2 SVGEGT.

On this clone: Mismatch with germline at one junction end may stem from a read error. The chain has TRBV5-1 and TRBJ2-1; D might be TRBD1 (5 bases). CDR1 SGHRS and CDR2 YFSETQ come from the germline V gene. This CDR3 has 12 residues. The CDR3 nucleotides are TGCGCCAGCAGCTTGGACGGGCCTCGACAGATCTTC. Its translation: CASSLDGPRQIF.

This chain links TRBV27 with TRBJ1-1; D not resolved. V shed 0 bases and J shed 9 bases, with 11 bases lying between them. Germline V lookup: CDR1 MNHEY, CDR2 SMNVEV (reference sequence). The CDR3 loop spans 13 amino acids. The CDR3 DNA is TGTGCCAGCAGTTTATCAGCCTCCCTGCAAGCTTTCTTT. Amino acids: CASSLSASLQAFF.

CDR3 sequence reads: CASSLGQTYGYTF. DNA for the CDR3: TGTGCCAGCAGCTTAGGTCAGACATATGGCTACACCTTC. J is TRBJ1-2 and V is TRBV7-8, with D unresolved. Trimming stripped 1 base from V and 5 bases from J, with 8 bases between. Germline CDR1 SGHVS, CDR2 FQNEAQ. This CDR3 has 13 residues.

The chain employs TRBV5-4 and TRBJ2-2; perhaps TRBD2 as D (7 bases). Trimming removed 10 bases from V and 4 bases from J, with 11 bases in between. The CDR3 runs 12 residues. The germline V gene encodes CDR1 SGHNT and CDR2 YYREEE (reference sequence). In DNA form, the CDR3 reads TGTGCCTTGGGAGGGGGCACCGGGGAGCTGTTTTTT. It translates to CALGGGTGELFF.

The chain couples TRBV6-4 to TRBJ2-3, with D tentatively TRBD2 (6 bases). Trimming took 1 base from V and 2 from J, leaving 16 bases between them. There are 17 residues in the CDR3. Germline V gene sequence: CDR1 MRHNA, CDR2 SNTAGT. The CDR3 loop reads CASSDCAAGHPTDTQYF. The CDR3 DNA is TGTGCCAGCAGTGACTGTGCAGCGGGTCACCCCACAGATACGCAGTATTTT.

This clone was detected a few times. This sequence joins TRBV5-1 and TRBJ1-1; D may be TRBD1 (5 bases). V shed 0 bases and J shed 5 bases, with 14 bases lying between them. The CDR3 loop spans 15 amino acids. Germline values: CDR1 SGHRS, CDR2 YFSETQ. The CDR3 DNA is TGCGCCAGCAGCTTGGGACAGCCAGCGGGGACTGAAGCTTTCTTT. Protein product: CASSLGQPAGTEAFF.

The chain combines TRBV6-5 with TRBJ1-1; no reliable D call. Trimming removed 5 bases at V and 4 bases at J, with 11 bases between. This CDR3 contains 13 residues. The V gene's germline CDR1 is MNHEY and CDR2 SVGAGI. The CDR3 loop is CASSRLRSTEAFF. The CDR3 nucleotides read TGTGCCAGCAGTCGACTGAGGAGCACTGAAGCTTTCTTT.

The table lists this clone with a count of one. V gene TRBV19 combines with J gene TRBJ1-5; D may be TRBD1 (5 bases). Germline V lookup: CDR1 LNHDA, CDR2 SQIVND (reference sequence). Trimming cost V 8 bases and J 6 bases, with 17 bases left between them. CDR3 size: 14 residues. The CDR3 protein is CASSGTLGGQPQHF. In DNA form, the CDR3 reads TGTGCCAGTTCCGGGACCCTCGGGGGTCAGCCCCAGCATTTT.

The V gene is TRBV7-8, the J gene TRBJ2-1; 7 bases line up with TRBD2. Germline V CDR1 and CDR2: SGHVS, FQNEAQ. The CDR3 is made up of 13 amino acids. The V and J ends lost 3 bases and 9 bases, in that order; junction bases with no gene match: 5. Written as DNA, the CDR3 is TGTGCCAGCAGCTTTGCCGCGGGAGCTGAGCAGTTCTTC. It codes for CASSFAAGAEQFF.

This clone was picked up one time. CDR3 protein: CASSSGQGAHEQYF. Here the CDR3 DNA reads TGCGCCAGCAGCTCGGGACAGGGGGCGCACGAGCAGTACTTC. The genes are TRBV5-1 and TRBJ2-7; the match to TRBD1 covers 12 bases. The CDR3 consists of 14 residues. Looked up from germline, CDR1 is SGHRS and CDR2 is YFSETQ. The V segment lost 3 bases and the J segment 5 bases; nucleotides outside the gene matches: 3.

This clone was observed a handful of times. The V call is TRBV6-4, the J call TRBJ1-5, with D hard to call. The germline CDR1 and CDR2 sequences are MRHNA and SNTAGT. Trimming cost V 3 bases and J 4 bases, with 10 bases left between them. This CDR3 region has 14 residues. The CDR3 nucleotides are TGTGCCAGCAGTGAAGGAGGAGATAATCAGCCCCAGCATTTT. It yields the protein CASSEGGDNQPQHF.

As regards this clone: Germline is not matched at one junction end, which may reflect a read error. V usage is TRBV28 and J usage is TRBJ2-7, with 8 bases that match TRBD1. The CDR3 runs 12 residues. Germline assignment: CDR1 MDHEN and CDR2 SYDVKM. In DNA form, the CDR3 reads TGTGCCAGCAGCGCTAAGATCGGACAGGGTAACTTC. This gives the protein CASSAKIGQGNF.

The chain recombines TRBV3-1 (or the pseudogene TRBV3-2) with TRBJ2-5, with TRBD1 identical over 7 bases. The CDR3 covers 17 residues. CDR1 is LGHDT, CDR2 YNNKEL, per germline (reference sequence). Trimming took 2 bases from V and 3 from J; bases not matched to a gene: 12. CDR3 sequence (DNA): TGTGCCAGCAGCCAATTTTTAGGGGGCGCCAAAAAAGAGACCCAGTACTTC. Amino acids: CASSQFLGGAKKETQYF.

The chain recombines TRBV28 with TRBJ1-5; TRBD1 might be the D (6 bases). The CDR3 is made up of 16 amino acids. Per germline, CDR1 MDHEN and CDR2 SYDVKM. Trimming removed 5 bases from V and 6 bases from J, with 20 bases in between. The CDR3 here is CASSTVQGGVSQPQHF. The CDR3 DNA is TGTGCCAGCAGTACGGTACAGGGAGGGGTCAGTCAGCCCCAGCATTTT.

This sequence joins TRBV14 and TRBJ2-5; 8 positions agree with TRBD1. Germline V gene lookup returns CDR1 SGHDN and CDR2 FVKESK. This CDR3 has 16 amino acids. V was pared by 5 bases and J by 5 bases, with 13 bases of the junction left unmatched. The CDR3 loop is CASSTRTGHRGETQYF. CDR3 nucleotides: TGTGCCAGCAGCACGCGGACAGGGCATCGGGGCGAGACCCAGTACTTC.